The clone carrying this TCR beta chain occurred a few times. This sample is part of a study of T cell clonotyping in hematopoietic cell transplantation. Clones were sequenced by immunoSEQ multiplex PCR, and TCRdb holds only the in-frame ones, with some missing. The data contain some 4,000 clones, 18% of them seen just once; the ten biggest clones take up approximately 19%. The CDR3 runs to 15 residues. Losses at the gene ends were 4 bases for V and 2 bases for J; bases not matched to a gene: 1. Germline CDR1 is MNHEY and CDR2 is SMNVEV (reference sequence). Recipients were bled about 28 days pretransplant and at posttransplant days 30, 100, 180.

The TCR comes from a male patient aged 50 to 60 who had an allogeneic stem cell transplant from a related donor, so the T cells may come from the graft donor. Some clones in this sample may be carry-over from other donors' samples. The J gene is TRBJ2-3, the V gene TRBV27; 12 nucleotides agree with TRBD2. This material consisted of peripheral blood mononuclear cells, taken 30 days after allogeneic stem cell transplant. For the CDR3, the DNA is TGTGCCAGCAGTTGGACTAGCGGGGACACAGATACGCAGTATTTT. Protein product: CASSWTSGDTDTQYF.